This TCR beta chain emerged from a study of graft-versus-host responses after intestinal transplantation. Study-wide context: Isolated intestinal, liver-intestinal, or multivisceral transplants had been given to the recipients. Following induction with anti-thymocyte globulin, all recipients were given tacrolimus and steroids for roughly three years. Study observations and caveats: HvG clone declines early post-transplant were associated with peak circulating GvH levels. Investigators detected GvH clones in recipient marrow, with some emerging earlier in ileum or blood.

V dropped 5 bases and J dropped 1 base, with 15 bases sitting between them. The germline V gene has CDR1 SGHDT and CDR2 YYEEEE. CDR3 size: 16 residues. With respect to this clone: Its antigen is unidentified.

TCRdb's table, derived via immunoSEQ multiplex PCR, lists solely in-frame clones and lacks some. The table has 14,000 to 15,000 clones, around 94% seen once. This chain links TRBV5-6 with TRBJ2-2; perhaps TRBD1 as D (6 bases). The sequence came from a human patient who received an intestinal transplant, so some T cells may come from the graft donor. The sample here was PBMCs, taken 9 days after transplant. Here the CDR3 DNA reads TGTGCCAGCAGTTCGGAAGGACAGCTGAACACCGGGGAGCTGTTTTTT. Amino acid sequence: CASSSEGQLNTGELFF.